Following are 22 T cell receptor beta chains from one sample sequenced in a study of blood T cell repertoires in COVID-19. Profiling relied on immunoSEQ multiplex PCR, and the TCRdb table lists in-frame clones only, not all of them. The table lists under 80,000 clones, more than 75% of them singletons. Sequenced material: peripheral blood. The receptors here all came from a human donor in a cohort sampled during active COVID-19.

V and J are TRBV30 and TRBJ1-4; D not resolved. The germline gives CDR1 GTSNPN, CDR2 SVGIG (reference sequence). V was cut by 0 bases and J by 8 bases, with 10 bases left in between. CDR3 length: 13 residues. This chain's CDR3 is CAWSVKGGEKLFF. CDR3 DNA: TGTGCCTGGAGTGTTAAGGGAGGCGAAAAACTGTTTTTT. Combining the CDR3 with reference TRBV30 and TRBJ1-4 gives the whole variable domain SQTIHQWPATLVQPVGSPLSLECTVEGTSNPNLYWYRQAAGRGLQLLFYSVGIGQISSEVPQNLSASRPQDRQFILSSKKLLLSDSGFYLCAWSVKGGEKLFFGSGTQLSVL.

This clone was seen just once. The chain uses TRBV30 and TRBJ1-5; TRBD1 might be the D (6 bases). Trimming shortened V by 3 bases and J by 4 bases, and 10 bases separated the two germline ends. The V gene's germline CDR1 is GTSNPN and CDR2 SVGIG (reference sequence). CDR3 length: 13 amino acids. The CDR3 sequence is CAWSEGGNQPQHF. The CDR3 DNA sequence: TGTGCCTGGAGCGAAGGGGGAAATCAGCCCCAGCATTTT.

This chain uses TRBV2 with TRBJ1-2; D remains ambiguous. The V end was cut by 8 bases, the J end by 4 bases, with 14 bases between. CDR3 length: 13 residues. Per the germline V gene, CDR1 is SNHLY and CDR2 is FYNNEI. CDR3 nucleotides: TGTGCCAGCCAGGAGGGCAGAAGCTATGGCTACACCTTC. It translates to CASQEGRSYGYTF.

This chain connects TRBV5-1 to TRBJ2-7; possible D gene TRBD2, 6 bases. This CDR3 is built from 14 residues. Germline V gene sequence: CDR1 SGHRS, CDR2 YFSETQ. V was trimmed by 0 bases and J by 5 bases, leaving 12 bases between them. CDR3 amino acids: CASSLAPGVDEQYF. The CDR3 coding sequence is TGCGCCAGCAGCTTGGCCCCGGGGGTCGACGAGCAGTACTTC. Filled out from reference TRBV5-1 and TRBJ2-7, the complete variable domain reads KAGVTQTPRYLIKTRGQQVTLSCSPISGHRSVSWYQQTPGQGLQFLFEYFSETQRNKGNFPGRFSGRQFSNSRSEMNVSTLELGDSALYLCASSLAPGVDEQYFGPGTRLTVT.

V is TRBV12-5 and J is TRBJ2-3, with 10 bases matching TRBD1. Germline V gives CDR1 LGHNT, CDR2 FRNRAP. With V trimmed by 6 bases and J by 5 bases, 8 bases remained unmatched. CDR3 length: 15 amino acids. The DNA for the CDR3 is TGTGCTAGTGGCCGTGGGACAGGGGTTCAAGATACGCAGTATTTT. Its protein product is CASGRGTGVQDTQYF.

The V call is TRBV19, the J call TRBJ1-1, with 7 bases that match TRBD1. Per germline, CDR1 LNHDA and CDR2 SQIVND (reference sequence). The CDR3 totals 12 residues. J gave up 7 bases and V 4 bases, and 3 bases lay outside the gene matches. In DNA form, the CDR3 reads TGTGCCAGTAGTACCGGGACAGTTGAAGCTTTCTTT. As protein: CASSTGTVEAFF.

V is TRBV5-6 and J is TRBJ1-1; D unclear. Germline assignment: CDR1 SGHDT and CDR2 YYEEEE. Trimming stripped 1 base from V and 1 base from J, with 5 bases between. The CDR3 runs 13 residues. CDR3 in amino acids: CASSLPGNTEAFF. CDR3 nucleotide sequence: TGTGCCAGCAGCTTGCCCGGGAACACTGAAGCTTTCTTT.

The rearrangement links TRBV11-2 to TRBJ1-6; tentative D call: TRBD1 (5 bases). The CDR3 spans 14 residues. CDR1 is SGHAT, CDR2 FQNNGV, per germline. Trimming took off 5 bases at V and 8 bases at J, with 13 bases between the two ends. DNA of the CDR3: TGTGCCAGCAGCCCGGGGAGGGGCGATTCACCCCTCCACTTT. Protein: CASSPGRGDSPLHF.

This chain links TRBV28 with TRBJ1-2; the match to TRBD1 covers 7 bases. CDR3 size: 14 residues. Germline V gene lookup returns CDR1 MDHEN and CDR2 SYDVKM. The trim removed 2 bases at V and 1 base at J, leaving 1 base unmatched. The CDR3 DNA follows: TGTGCCAGCAGTTTAAGACAGGGTAACTATGGCTACACCTTC. It codes for CASSLRQGNYGYTF.

The chain recombines TRBV7-9 with TRBJ2-3, with 11 bases aligning to TRBD2. Trimming at V came to 7 bases and at J to 4 bases, leaving 7 bases not matched to a gene. This CDR3 is built from 15 residues. Germline loops: CDR1 SEHNR, CDR2 FQNEAQ (reference sequence). In DNA, the CDR3 is TGTGCCAGCAACCTAGCGGGAGGTCAGGCAGATACGCAGTATTTT. It specifies CASNLAGGQADTQYF.

The CDR3 is CASSYKTSMNTEAFF. The CDR3 DNA follows: TGTGCCAGCAGTTACAAGACAAGCATGAACACTGAAGCTTTCTTT. J is TRBJ1-1 and V is TRBV27; D remains unclear. Trimming took off 4 bases at V and 0 bases at J, with 12 bases between the two ends. Germline CDR1 reads MNHEY; CDR2 reads SMNVEV (reference sequence). This CDR3 spans 15 amino acids.

This chain uses TRBV9 with TRBJ2-3; 11 bases match TRBD2. The germline gives CDR1 SGDLS, CDR2 YYNGEE. This CDR3 has 19 amino acids. Trimming took 4 bases from V and 2 from J; bases not matched to a gene: 15. The chain's CDR3 is CASSLAGLAEPRYTDTQYF. The CDR3 DNA reads as TGTGCCAGCAGCCTAGCGGGACTAGCGGAACCTCGTTACACAGATACGCAGTATTTT.

V is TRBV28 and J is TRBJ1-5, with 9 bases that match TRBD1. J lost 7 bases, V lost 4 bases, and 8 bases had no gene match. The CDR3 consists of 15 residues. In germline, CDR1 is MDHEN, CDR2 SYDVKM. The CDR3, as DNA: TGTGCCAGCAGTTCCCGGGACAGGGAAAAACAGCCCCAGCATTTT. Translated: CASSSRDREKQPQHF.

The gene calls are TRBV25-1 and TRBJ1-4, with D maybe TRBD1 (5 bases). CDR3 length: 15 amino acids. CDR1 is MGHDK, CDR2 SYGVNS, per germline. The V and J ends lost 2 bases and 0 bases respectively, with 7 bases between them. The CDR3 sequence: CASSEDSATNEKLFF. The CDR3 DNA sequence: TGTGCCAGCAGTGAAGACAGTGCAACTAATGAAAAACTGTTTTTT.

The rearrangement links TRBV12-2 to TRBJ2-7; the table's D call TRBD2 went unverified against the DNA. TRBV12-2 is labeled a pseudogene. This CDR3 spans 17 amino acids. The CDR3 region is CASRPESPGLEGYEQYV. In DNA form, the CDR3 reads TGTGCAAGTCGCCCGGAGTCTCCGGGACTAGAGGGGTACGAGCAGTACGTC.

The chain uses TRBV12-1 and TRBJ2-5; the D call TRBD2 from the table was never checked on the DNA. TRBV12-1 is a pseudogene locus. The length of the CDR3 is 18 residues. CDR3 in DNA: TGTGCCAGCAGCTTTGCTCCCTCGGGGGGCGCCTTCCAAGAGACCCAGTACTTC. Amino acid sequence: CASSFAPSGGAFQETQYF.

This chain links TRBV14 with TRBJ2-5, with TRBD2 identical over 8 bases. V trimming: 4 bases; J trimming: 2 bases; junction bases outside the gene matches: 9. The CDR3 runs to 16 residues. Germline-derived CDR1 and CDR2 are SGHDN and FVKESK. CDR3 sequence reads: CASSLLLIAGQETQYF. Here the CDR3 DNA reads TGTGCCAGCAGCCTCCTCTTGATAGCGGGACAAGAGACCCAGTACTTC.

This clone was seen just once. The chain is built from TRBV2 and TRBJ2-2; TRBD2 might be the D (5 bases). Germline CDR1 and CDR2: SNHLY and FYNNEI. The CDR3 is made up of 14 amino acids. The V end was cut by 4 bases, the J end by 7 bases, with 13 bases between. The CDR3 spells CASSGGVRGGELFF. The CDR3 DNA follows: TGTGCCAGCAGTGGGGGAGTTCGGGGCGGGGAGCTGTTTTTT.

V and J are TRBV18 and TRBJ2-1; D might be TRBD2 (6 bases). Trimming cost V 2 bases and J 0 bases, with 8 bases left between them. This CDR3 is 15 amino acids long. Germline loops: CDR1 KGHSH, CDR2 LQKENI. The CDR3 loop reads CASSPVGSSYNEQFF. The CDR3 nucleotides read TGTGCCAGCTCACCAGTCGGGAGCTCCTACAATGAGCAGTTCTTC.

The rearrangement links TRBV4-3 to TRBJ2-1; 8 bases agree with TRBD2. This CDR3 contains 13 residues. Germline V gene sequence: CDR1 LGHNA, CDR2 YSLEER. Trimming at V came to 2 bases and at J to 8 bases, leaving 2 bases not matched to a gene. The CDR3 is CASSQPGGDEQFF. CDR3 in DNA: TGCGCCAGCAGCCAACCCGGGGGGGATGAGCAGTTCTTC.

The gene calls are TRBV3-1 (or the pseudogene TRBV3-2) and TRBJ2-5, with a possible D match to TRBD2 (6 bases). CDR3 length: 16 amino acids. Deletions cut 4 bases from V and 3 bases from J, with 18 bases between. The germline V gene has CDR1 LGHDT and CDR2 YNNKEL (reference sequence). This CDR3 is CASSRIGGRPEETQYF. In DNA form, the CDR3 reads TGTGCCAGCAGCCGAATAGGAGGGCGTCCTGAAGAGACCCAGTACTTC.

The chain recombines TRBV4-2 with TRBJ2-2, with 12 positions matching TRBD2. V lost 3 bases, J lost 0 bases, and 2 bases stayed unmatched. The germline V gene has CDR1 LGHNA and CDR2 YNFKEQ. The CDR3 consists of 17 residues. CDR3 loop: CASSHGLAGTNTGELFF. DNA for the CDR3: TGTGCCAGCAGCCATGGACTAGCGGGGACGAACACCGGGGAGCTGTTTTTT.